This is a list of T cell receptor beta chains from one sample in a study of long-term antiretroviral therapy in people with HIV. Assay used: immunoSEQ multiplex PCR; TCRdb lists only in-frame clones, some missing. The data hold around 26,000 clones, with 75% to 85% observed a single time. The sample here was unsorted PBMCs, taken 3 years after starting antiretroviral therapy. The receptors were sampled from a man aged 50 or older with HIV. The CDR3 runs from the conserved cysteine through the conserved F or W. The order of the fields is V gene, CDR3 protein.

TRBV9 CASSVDSGREEKLFF
TRBV5-1 CASSLSVEVSYNEQFF
TRBV6-5 CASSPRVDLGYGYTF
TRBV7-9 CASSLGSNEQYF
TRBV7-2 CASSLVGLFSGANVLTF
TRBV5-8 CASSLVGTVYGYTF
TRBV6-5 CASSYSKWGDTEAFF
TRBV28 CASSLSLWNQPQHF
TRBV6-5 CASSSLMDRGNEQYF
TRBV6-7 CASSSGALSLGQYF
TRBV6-5 CASSYLGPQETQYF
TRBV13 CASKRETGYGDTQYF
TRBV7-9 CASSEKTGSTF
TRBV20-1 CSARSYQFPTF
TRBV6-1 CASRRLAGGRNEQFF
TRBV2 CASSRTGGSGNTIYF
TRBV7-2 CASSLSLRGADEQFF
TRBV10-1 CASSEFKTGNTGELFF
TRBV28 CASRGSLSNQPQHF
TRBV11-3 CASSPRTGRNTGELFF
TRBV9 CASSAGQGGETQYF
TRBV7-2 CASSLGTGSFGEQYF
TRBV18 CASSPRLIQGLGTEAFF
TRBV27 CASSLQGTAYEQYF
TRBV30 CAWSVAGSGELFF
TRBV28 CASSLGEGPLTDTQYF
TRBV19 CAIGTQNTGELFF
TRBV11-2 CASSLGTGNTGELFF
TRBV28 CASSRTTGNYGYTF
TRBV14 CASSSRLAGSDTQYF
TRBV28 CASSLGDRVADTQYF
TRBV7-6 CASSENSGGRETQYF
TRBV27 CASSLGSGRNYGYTF
TRBV19 CASSRGGTYSNQPQHF
TRBV7-9 CASIEASQGTDTQYF
TRBV7-9 CASRAQGSYGYTF
TRBV6-5 CASSYSRGAGTDTQYF
TRBV5-6 CASSLLRDYGYTF
TRBV7-3 CASSLIPSGGIYNEQFF
TRBV6-1 CASSGDRGQTNYGYTF
TRBV4-3 CASSHQQVSSPLFF
TRBV7-2 CASSRSVPTGNQPQHF
TRBV5-6 CASSRTGRDSYEQYF
TRBV27 CASSLGRGTEAFF
TRBV18 CASSPPTAGDWNSPLHF
TRBV19 CASNQKGGVDEQYF
TRBV28 CASKESGTNEKLFF
TRBV7-8 CASSPQRGPYGYTF
TRBV6-1 CASSEAVGQFF
TRBV7-2 CASSLVWGGASPYEQYF
TRBV13 CASSPSWGMNTGELFF
TRBV2 CASSEASGGYNEQFF
TRBV28 CASRPSAGGGSPLHF
TRBV27 CASSLDRAPGNTIYF
TRBV10-3 CASEDGDDTEAFF
TRBV6-5 CASSYRQNYGYTF
TRBV10-3 CAIRPVGGEREEQYF